This T cell receptor beta chain was observed in a study of shared clonotypes between healthy human individuals. Original processing notes: ImmunoSEQ output held junction-only sequences without quality scores, so filtering differed. The table came from immunoSEQ multiplex PCR; TCRdb's copy has only in-frame clones and leaves some out. V, J and clone size derive from that table, while D and trimming were established from the DNA sequence. The sample contains under 1,900,000 clones, about 98.5% of which appear only once. This clone has just one count. The antigen is not known. Study-wide findings and caveats: Sorted-subset samples were not fully sequenced, rarefaction indicated. Across subsets, estimated richness was generally greater for naive than for memory populations.

The CDR3 runs to 13 residues. CDR1 is MNHEY, CDR2 SMNVEV, per germline (reference sequence). Trimming pared 5 bases from V and 5 bases from J, leaving 12 bases between. This receptor was identified in a man aged 30-40 years in good health. Material for sequencing was naive CD4+ T cells sorted from blood. The subset was: CD45RA+ positively selected. V usage is TRBV27 and J usage is TRBJ1-1, with D perhaps matching TRBD1 (5 bases). CDR3 bases: TGTGCCAGCAGTGCCAACAGGTTAACTGAAGCTTTCTTT. Its translation is CASSANRLTEAFF.